The 17 T cell receptor beta chains in this list originate from one sample, sequenced in a study of T cells in localized non-small cell lung cancer. Clones were read by immunoSEQ multiplex PCR, and TCRdb kept only the in-frame ones, dropping some. The sample has approximately 35,000 clones; about 90% are singletons. Specimen: PBMCs, collected before any cancer treatment. The receptors shown here come from a man between 40 and 69 years old with stage II lung adenocarcinoma.

This clone occurred a few times. The rearrangement links TRBV18 to TRBJ1-1; 9 bases are shared with TRBD1. CDR3 size: 16 residues. CDR1 and CDR2 (germline): KGHSH, LQKENI. With V trimmed by 5 bases and J by 1 base, 8 bases remained unmatched. CDR3 protein: CASSYDRGISNTEAFF. CDR3 DNA: TGTGCCAGCTCATACGACAGGGGGATTTCGAACACTGAAGCTTTCTTT.

The CDR3 loop is CASTSGRASTDTQYF. The CDR3 nucleotides read TGTGCCAGCACTAGCGGGAGGGCAAGCACAGATACGCAGTATTTT. This chain links TRBV19 with TRBJ2-3; TRBD2 aligns across 13 bases. Germline V gives CDR1 LNHDA, CDR2 SQIVND (reference sequence). The CDR3 is 15 residues long. Losses at the gene ends were 9 bases for V and 0 bases for J; bases not matched to a gene: 3.

V and J are TRBV7-3 and TRBJ2-2; possible D gene TRBD1, 6 bases. Trimming stripped 4 bases from V and 1 base from J, with 10 bases between. CDR1 and CDR2 from the germline V gene are SGHTA and FQGTGA. This CDR3 has 15 residues. For the CDR3, the DNA is TGTGCCAGCAGCTCGACAGGAGAGAACACCGGGGAGCTGTTTTTT. Amino acids: CASSSTGENTGELFF.

V usage is TRBV9 and J usage is TRBJ2-7; 8 bases fit TRBD1. This CDR3 region has 19 residues. Germline trimming cut 5 bases from V and 6 bases from J; bases unmatched to any gene: 25. Germline loops: CDR1 SGDLS, CDR2 YYNGEE. Here the CDR3 DNA reads TGTGCCAGCAGGTTTCCGGGACAGGTTCCGCGGGACCGGCGGCTCGAGCAGTACTTC. Amino acids: CASRFPGQVPRDRRLEQYF. Filled out from reference TRBV9 and TRBJ2-7, the complete variable domain reads DSGVTQTPKHLITATGQRVTLRCSPRSGDLSVYWYQQSLDQGLQFLIQYYNGEERAKGNILERFSAQQFPDLHSELNLSSLELGDSALYFCASRFPGQVPRDRRLEQYFGPGTRLTVT.

The rearrangement joins TRBV5-6 to TRBJ2-1; D unclear. With 5 bases removed from V and 3 bases from J, the gap between germline ends came to 6 bases. CDR1 and CDR2 (germline): SGHDT, YYEEEE. The CDR3 is 12 amino acids. Written as DNA, the CDR3 is TGTGCCAGCAGTCGTCACTACAATGAGCAGTTCTTC. This sequence encodes CASSRHYNEQFF.

The chain employs TRBV19 and TRBJ2-1, with 13 bases identical to TRBD2. The junction had 3 bases not matched to a gene; V was cut back by 3 bases and J by 4 bases. The CDR3 length is 16 residues. Germline loops: CDR1 LNHDA, CDR2 SQIVND (reference sequence). The CDR3 here is CASSMGTSGAYNEQFF. The CDR3 bases are TGTGCCAGTAGTATGGGGACTAGCGGGGCGTACAATGAGCAGTTCTTC.

J is TRBJ2-3 and V is TRBV5-5; D may be TRBD2 (7 bases). V dropped 4 bases and J dropped 1 base, with 13 bases sitting between them. The CDR3 runs to 15 residues. From germline, CDR1 is SGHKS and CDR2 YYEKEE (reference sequence). CDR3 amino acids: CASSGLGGRTDTQYF. The CDR3 coding sequence is TGTGCCAGCAGCGGACTGGGGGGGCGCACAGATACGCAGTATTTT.

V usage is TRBV9 and J usage is TRBJ1-5; D is ambiguous. The CDR3 has 16 amino acids. V lost 0 bases to trimming and J lost 0 bases, with 10 bases between them. Germline CDR1 and CDR2: SGDLS and YYNGEE. DNA for the CDR3: TGTGCCAGCAGCGTAGGAGGAATGGATAGCAATCAGCCCCAGCATTTT. It codes for CASSVGGMDSNQPQHF.

This clone was counted only a few times. The gene calls are TRBV30 and TRBJ2-2; D perhaps matches TRBD2 (6 bases). CDR3 length: 12 amino acids. Germline CDR1 reads GTSNPN; CDR2 reads SVGIG (reference sequence). Trimming shortened V by 2 bases and J by 5 bases, and 6 bases separated the two germline ends. The CDR3, as DNA: TGTGCCTGGAGTAGCGGGACCGGGGAGCTGTTTTTT. Translation: CAWSSGTGELFF.

This rearrangement joins TRBV11-3 to TRBJ2-2, with no clear D. The CDR3 contains 14 residues. In germline, CDR1 is SGHNT, CDR2 YENEEA. The germline V and J ends were trimmed by 5 bases and 2 bases, with 9 bases remaining between them. Here the CDR3 DNA reads TGTGCCAGCAGCCGCGCGGCCAACACCGGGGAGCTGTTTTTT. Translation: CASSRAANTGELFF.

The chain couples TRBV6-1 to TRBJ2-1; 8 nucleotides line up with TRBD2. The CDR3 is made up of 14 amino acids. V lost 3 bases and J lost 7; bases outside the gene matches: 5. The germline CDR1 and CDR2 sequences are MNHNS and SASEGT. The CDR3 is CASSESSGGNEQFF. DNA of the CDR3: TGTGCCAGCAGTGAGTCGAGCGGGGGAAATGAGCAGTTCTTC.

This chain joins TRBV11-2 and TRBJ1-1; D not certain. CDR3 length equals 13 residues. CDR1 is SGHAT and CDR2 is FQNNGV in the germline V gene. The germline V and J ends were trimmed by 7 bases and 1 base, with 10 bases remaining between them. The DNA for the CDR3 is TGTGCCAGCACTCTGGACGGGAACACTGAAGCTTTCTTT. Amino acids: CASTLDGNTEAFF.

V usage is TRBV19 and J usage is TRBJ2-1, with 15 bases lining up with TRBD2. The CDR3 loop spans 17 amino acids. Per the germline V gene, CDR1 is LNHDA and CDR2 is SQIVND (reference sequence). With V trimmed by 6 bases and J by 3 bases, 6 bases remained unmatched. As DNA, the CDR3 is TGTGCCAGTAGCCTCCGGACTAGCGGGAGGGGCTACAATGAGCAGTTCTTC. As protein: CASSLRTSGRGYNEQFF.

CDR3 region: CASSPPGTRDNEQFF. The CDR3 DNA reads as TGTGCCAGCTCACCCCCCGGGACTAGGGACAATGAGCAGTTCTTC. V is TRBV18 and J is TRBJ2-1; 8 bases align to TRBD2. This CDR3 spans 15 amino acids. V dropped 3 bases and J dropped 5; count of bases not matched to a gene: 6. Germline CDR1 and CDR2: KGHSH and LQKENI.

The CDR3 is CASSTWTGLNEQFF. The CDR3 nucleotides read TGTGCCAGCAGCACCTGGACAGGTCTCAATGAGCAGTTCTTC. J is TRBJ2-1 and V is TRBV7-9, with 7 nucleotides matching TRBD1. The CDR3 totals 14 residues. Looked up from germline, CDR1 is SEHNR and CDR2 is FQNEAQ (reference sequence). V was clipped by 5 bases and J by 6 bases; unmatched bases: 7.

The sample holds one count of this clone. The chain combines TRBV6-6 with TRBJ2-5, with D unclear. Trimming stripped 6 bases from V and 4 bases from J, with 18 bases between. CDR1 and CDR2 from the germline V gene are MNHNY and SVGAGI (reference sequence). This CDR3 comprises 15 residues. CDR3 sequence reads: CASRTVSGIGETQYF. CDR3 sequence (DNA): TGTGCCAGCAGAACCGTTAGTGGGATAGGAGAGACCCAGTACTTC.

J is TRBJ2-1 and V is TRBV12-5; D gene uncertain. Germline loops: CDR1 LGHNT, CDR2 FRNRAP. The CDR3 covers 14 residues. Trimming took 3 bases from V and 0 from J, leaving 6 bases between them. CDR3 in amino acids: CASGFLTSYNEQFF. CDR3 coding DNA: TGTGCTAGTGGTTTTCTAACCTCCTACAATGAGCAGTTCTTC. The full variable domain, completed using reference TRBV12-5 and TRBJ2-1, is DARVTQTPRHKVTEMGQEVTMRCQPILGHNTVFWYRQTMMQGLELLAYFRNRAPLDDSGMPKDRFSAEMPDATLATLKIQPSEPRDSAVYFCASGFLTSYNEQFFGPGTRLTVL.